Listed below are T cell receptor beta chains from one sample, sequenced in a study of blood T cell repertoires in COVID-19. Here immunoSEQ multiplex PCR was the method, and the copy in TCRdb shows in-frame clones only, minus some. This table has about 180,000 clones, roughly 84% appearing once. Input material: PBMCs or T cells enriched from blood (not recorded which). The origin of the receptors is a man aged 55-75 years who had recovered from COVID-19. The CDR3 runs from the conserved cysteine through the conserved F or W. D genes are given only for firm matches. The size of a clone is reported for some rows only, either as once, few or many, or as a class for expanded clones.

TRBJ2-2 TRBD2 TRBV27 few TGTGCCAGCCGGGGAGGACTAGGGGAGGTCGGGGAGCTGTTTTTT CASRGGLGEVGELFF
TRBJ1-1 TRBD1 TRBV2 - TGTGCCAGCCGGGACAGGCAAAACACTGAAGCTTTCTTT CASRDRQNTEAFF
TRBJ2-7 TRBD2 TRBV11-2 - TGTGCCAGCAGCACCGGACTAGCGGGGTTCTACGAGCAGTACTTC CASSTGLAGFYEQYF
TRBJ2-2 TRBD1 TRBV9 - TGTGCCAGCAGCGTAGCCGGACAGGGGGTGACCGGGGAGCTGTTTTTT CASSVAGQGVTGELFF
TRBJ2-5 TRBD2 TRBV28 - TGTGCCAGCAGTTTCTTAGGGACTAGGAAAGAGACCCAGTACTTC CASSFLGTRKETQYF
TRBJ2-1 TRBD2 TRBV4-1 few TGCGCCAGCAGCCAAGAGGGGACTAGCGGCTACAATGAGCAGTTCTTC CASSQEGTSGYNEQFF
TRBJ2-7 TRBD1 TRBV29-1 - TGCAGCGTTGGGACAGGGCCGTGGAGCTCCTACGAGCAGTACTTC CSVGTGPWSSYEQYF
TRBJ2-7 TRBD1 TRBV5-1 once TGCGCCAGCAGACCAGGGACAGCCAAGTTCTACGAGCAGTACTTC CASRPGTAKFYEQYF
TRBJ2-1 - TRBV11-1 - TGTGCCAGCAGTTCCGGGGGTAACCACAATGAGCAGTTCTTC CASSSGGNHNEQFF
TRBJ1-2 - TRBV9 many TGTGCCAGCAGCGTCGATAGCGGGATTTCCGGCTACACCTTC CASSVDSGISGYTF
TRBJ2-7 TRBD2 TRBV6-5 - TGTGCCAGCAGTTACTCGAATAGCGGGACTTACGAGCAGTACTTC CASSYSNSGTYEQYF
TRBJ1-5 - TRBV28 once TGTGCCAGCAGCGTAACCAGGGGTCGGAAGCCCCAGCATTTT CASSVTRGRKPQHF
TRBJ2-2 TRBD2 TRBV9 few TGTGCCAGCAGCGTAGCAGGACTAGCGGGAGGACGTGGCACCGGGGAGCTGTTTTTT CASSVAGLAGGRGTGELFF
TRBJ2-7 - TRBV19 - TGTGCCAGTAGTATTCGGGGCTACGAGCAGTACTTC CASSIRGYEQYF
TRBJ2-7 TRBD1 TRBV7-2 - TGTGCCAGCAGCTTATCGGGACAGGCCTACGAGCAGTACTTC CASSLSGQAYEQYF
TRBJ2-5 TRBD2 TRBV7-2 - TGTGCCAGCAGCCCTCGACTAGCGGGAGTCGGGGAGACCCAGTACTTC CASSPRLAGVGETQYF
TRBJ1-1 - TRBV15 once TGTGCCACCAGCAGAGGAGGGATGAGGCCTGAAGCTTTCTTT CATSRGGMRPEAFF
TRBJ2-7 - TRBV6-1 - TGTGCCAGCAGTGAAATAGGGAGCTCCTACGAGCAGTACTTC CASSEIGSSYEQYF
TRBJ2-7 TRBD2 TRBV5-1 - TGCGCCAGCAGCTTGGGGGCAGCGGGAATCTACGAGCAGTACTTC CASSLGAAGIYEQYF
TRBJ2-3 - TRBV6-5 - TGTGCCAGCAGTTGGGGCACCAGAAACACAGATACGCAGTATTTT CASSWGTRNTDTQYF
TRBJ2-5 - TRBV27 - TGTGCCAGCAGTACATCTGGCGGCCAAGAGACCCAGTACTTC CASSTSGGQETQYF
TRBJ1-5 TRBD1 TRBV27 - TGTGCCAGCGGGACAGGGTCGGCTCAGCCCCAGCATTTT CASGTGSAQPQHF
TRBJ1-1 - TRBV30 - TGTGCCTGGAGTGTACTTTTTGGTGGACCGACGAACCGGTACATGGGGCTCATGAAAGCTTTCTTT CAWSVLFGGPTNRYMGLMKAFF
TRBJ2-7 - TRBV7-2 - TGTGCCAGCACCCTCGGAGCTAGCAAAGTCGACGAGCAGTACTTC CASTLGASKVDEQYF
TRBJ1-5 TRBD1 TRBV7-2 - TGTGCCAGCAGCCCAGCACGGACAGGGGGCAATGGCAATCAGCCCCAGCATTTT CASSPARTGGNGNQPQHF
TRBJ1-2 - TRBV30 - TGTGCCTGGAGTGATGGGACAACCTATGGCTACACCTTC CAWSDGTTYGYTF
TRBJ1-2 TRBD1 TRBV28 - TGTGCCAGCAGCCCCCCGGGACAGGGCGACGGATCCTATGGCTACACCTTC CASSPPGQGDGSYGYTF
TRBJ1-2 - TRBV6-5 - TGTGCCAGCTCTAGGCGGTATGGCTACACCTTC CASSRRYGYTF
TRBJ1-1 TRBD1 TRBV7-8 - TGTGCCAGCAGCTCACAACAGGGGATGAACACTGAAGCTTTCTTT CASSSQQGMNTEAFF
TRBJ2-5 TRBD2 TRBV7-3 - TGTGCCAGCAGCTTGGATAGCGGGAGTAAAGAGACCCAGTACTTC CASSLDSGSKETQYF
TRBJ1-4 - TRBV27 once TGTGCCAGCAGTTACAGGGTCACTAATGAAAAACTGTTTTTT CASSYRVTNEKLFF
TRBJ1-2 TRBD1 TRBV5-1 - TGCGCCAGCAGCTTGAGGACAGGGGATAACTATGGCTACACCTTC CASSLRTGDNYGYTF
TRBJ2-1 - TRBV5-1 - TGCGCCAGCAGCCCGGTGCCCCTCAAAGTAGCGATCTATGAGCAGTTCTTC CASSPVPLKVAIYEQFF
TRBJ2-7 TRBD1 TRBV5-1 - TGCGCCAGCAGCTTCGGACAGGGGCCTTACGAGCAGTACTTC CASSFGQGPYEQYF
TRBJ2-7 - TRBV18 - TGTGCCAGCTCCGGACTTCCCGGGGGTCTCTCCTACGAGCAGTACTTC CASSGLPGGLSYEQYF
TRBJ1-6 TRBD1 TRBV15 - TGTGCCACCAGCTCACGGACAGGGGATGTCAAAATCCTCCACTTT CATSSRTGDVKILHF
TRBJ2-1 - TRBV7-8 - TGTGCCAGCAGCTTGGACCACAGGTACAATGAGCAGTTCTTC CASSLDHRYNEQFF
TRBJ2-1 - TRBV6-1 - TGTGCCAGCAGTGAAGCAGGGGGCTCCTACAATGAGCAGTTCTTC CASSEAGGSYNEQFF
TRBJ2-3 - TRBV19 - TGTGCCAGTAGTATATCTGGAACCAGGCGTGGTACGCAGTATTTT CASSISGTRRGTQYF
TRBJ2-5 TRBD1 TRBV9 - TGTGCCAGCAGCGCCCAGACAGGGGACCAAGAGACCCAGTACTTC CASSAQTGDQETQYF
TRBJ2-7 TRBD2 TRBV6-4 - TGTGCCAGCAGTGCCGATAGCGGGGGGGCCGTAGACGAGCAGTACTTC CASSADSGGAVDEQYF
TRBJ1-6 - TRBV7-2 - TGTGCCAGCAGCTTAGATGCAGGGAGGGCACCCCTCCACTTT CASSLDAGRAPLHF
TRBJ2-5 - TRBV6-5 - TGTGCCAGCAGCTTCGGAGGGGAGACCCAGTACTTC CASSFGGETQYF
TRBJ2-6 TRBD2 TRBV5-4 - TGTGCCGGTAGCGGGAGGGCCTCTGGGGCCAACGTCCTGACTTTC CAGSGRASGANVLTF
TRBJ2-3 TRBD1 TRBV18 once TGTGCCAGCTCACCGCTGCCCCGACAGGGATTCACAGATACGCAGTATTTT CASSPLPRQGFTDTQYF
TRBJ1-5 TRBD1 TRBV28 - TGTGCCAGCAAGAGAACAGGGGAAAAGAAACAGCCCCAGCATTTT CASKRTGEKKQPQHF
TRBJ2-5 - TRBV18 - TGTGCCAGCTCACCACTATTCCGAAGGCGGGGAGAGGGAGAGACCCAGTACTTC CASSPLFRRRGEGETQYF
TRBJ2-1 TRBD2 TRBV4-2 once TGTGCCAGCAGCCAAGATAGGTTAGCGGGAGAAGATGAGCAGTTCTTC CASSQDRLAGEDEQFF
TRBJ1-2 TRBD1 TRBV2 few TGTGCCAGCAGTGATAGGGGGCAGAACTATGGCTACACCTTC CASSDRGQNYGYTF
TRBJ1-2 - TRBV2 - TGTGCCAGCAGTGAAAGGAGGGGAGAAGGCTACACCTTC CASSERRGEGYTF
TRBJ2-5 - TRBV9 - TGTGCCAGCAGCCCGACCGCGGCGGGGCACCAAGAGACCCAGTACTTC CASSPTAAGHQETQYF
TRBJ2-7 TRBD1 TRBV3-1/TRBV3-2 once TGTGCCAGCAGCCAGGGGACAGGGTCCTACGAGCAGTACTTC CASSQGTGSYEQYF
TRBJ1-6 - TRBV19 few TGTGCCAGTAGTAGCAGGGGTTATAATTCACCCCTCCACTTT CASSSRGYNSPLHF
TRBJ1-1 TRBD1 TRBV28 - TGTGCCAGCAGTTCCCTAACGGACAGGGCTGTGGGGGCTTTCTTT CASSSLTDRAVGAFF
TRBJ2-5 TRBD1 TRBV24-1 once TGTGCCACCAGTGACCCCGGGACAGACACGGAGACCCAGTACTTC CATSDPGTDTETQYF